The sequence of this T cell receptor (beta chain) was determined in a study of T cell changes during pregnancy in multiple sclerosis (dated by TCRdb to between 2018 and 2020). With regard to the full study: In women with multiple sclerosis, the researchers looked at how the T cell repertoire shifted as pregnancy progressed.

In the case of this clone: Its cognate antigen has yet to be identified. The input lacks base qualities; no much larger clone sits a single base away.

CDR1 and CDR2, looked up from the germline V gene, are SGHRS and YFSETQ. The CDR3 numbers 14 residues from cysteine through phenylalanine. Solely the CDR3 DNA is kept, with 42 bases framed from the first base. V ends up 2 bases short and J 4 bases short, with an unmatched junction base count of 4. The library was prepared using the immunoSEQ multiplex PCR assay. What TCRdb holds here is the immuneACCESS table cut down to in-frame rearrangements. Part of the clones is not present; checked against another copy, under half of the missing clones reflect an unresolved V gene, and the others are unexplained. The sample records 85,000 to 130,000 clones, about 94% of which are singletons. More than 0.8% of the sample is in the top ten clones.

This chain is built from TRBV5-1 and TRBJ1-1, with TRBD1 identical over 8 junction bases. The sequence came from a female donor with multiple sclerosis, enrolled in a pregnancy study. The sample in question was peripheral blood, obtained before pregnancy. This receptor has the CDR3 CASSLSQGATEAFF. The sequence in DNA is TGCGCCAGCAGCTTATCCCAGGGGGCCACTGAAGCTTTCTTT.